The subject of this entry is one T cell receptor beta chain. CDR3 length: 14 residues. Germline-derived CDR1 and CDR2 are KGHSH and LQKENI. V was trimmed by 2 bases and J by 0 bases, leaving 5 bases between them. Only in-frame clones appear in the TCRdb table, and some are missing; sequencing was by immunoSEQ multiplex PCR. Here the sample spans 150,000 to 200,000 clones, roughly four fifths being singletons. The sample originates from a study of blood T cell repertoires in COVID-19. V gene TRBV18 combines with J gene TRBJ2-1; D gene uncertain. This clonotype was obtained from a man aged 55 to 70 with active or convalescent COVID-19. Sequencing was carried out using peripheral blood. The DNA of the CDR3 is TGTGCCAGCTCACCAACAAGCTCCTACAATGAGCAGTTCTTC. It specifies CASSPTSSYNEQFF.